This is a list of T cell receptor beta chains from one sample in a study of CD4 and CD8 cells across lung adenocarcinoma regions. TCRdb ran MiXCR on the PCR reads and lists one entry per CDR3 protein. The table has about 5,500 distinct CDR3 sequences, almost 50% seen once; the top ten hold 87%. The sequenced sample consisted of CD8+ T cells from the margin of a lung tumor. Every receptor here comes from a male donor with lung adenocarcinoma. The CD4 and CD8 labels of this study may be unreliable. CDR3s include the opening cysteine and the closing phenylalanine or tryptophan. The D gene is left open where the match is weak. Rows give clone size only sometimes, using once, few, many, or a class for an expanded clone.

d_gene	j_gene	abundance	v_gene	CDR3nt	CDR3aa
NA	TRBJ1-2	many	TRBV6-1	TGTGCCAGCAGTGAAGATTCGGGCTGGGTCTCTGGCTACACCTTC	CASSEDSGWVSGYTF
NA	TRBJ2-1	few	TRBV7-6	TGTGCCAGCAGCTCACACCCAAACAATGAGCAGTTCTTC	CASSSHPNNEQFF
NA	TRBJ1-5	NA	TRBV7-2	TGTGCCAGCAGCTTAGCGATGAATCAGCCCCAGCATTTT	CASSLAMNQPQHF
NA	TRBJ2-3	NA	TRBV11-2	TGTGCCAGCAGCTATTGGGGTGTTACTATCACAGATACGCAGTATTTT	CASSYWGVTITDTQYF
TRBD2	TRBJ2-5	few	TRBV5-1	TGCGCCAGCAGCCAGAGCGGGGGGGCTGATGGCGAGACCCAGTACTTC	CASSQSGGADGETQYF
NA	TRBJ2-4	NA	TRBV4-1	TGCGCCAGCAGTCTAGGTGCGGGGCTCGAGGGTAGGGCCCAAAACACCCAGTACTTC	CASSLGAGLEGRAQNTQYF
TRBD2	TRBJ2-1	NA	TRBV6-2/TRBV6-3	TGTGCCAGCAGTTACGGGACTAGCGGGTCTAATGAGCAGTTCTTC	CASSYGTSGSNEQFF
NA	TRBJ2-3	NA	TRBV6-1	TGTGCCAGCACCAGTAGCGGATATAGCACAGATACGCAGTATTTT	CASTSSGYSTDTQYF
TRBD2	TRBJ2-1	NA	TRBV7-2	TGTGCCAGCAGACCCTCGCGGGGGGAACGCAATGAGCAGTTCTTC	CASRPSRGERNEQFF
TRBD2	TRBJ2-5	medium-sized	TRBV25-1	TGTGCCAGCGGACTAGCGGGGAGACAAGAGACCCAGTACTTC	CASGLAGRQETQYF
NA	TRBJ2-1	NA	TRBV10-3	TGTGCCATCTCTCTCGGCCAGGGCCTATCCAATGAGCAGTTCTTC	CAISLGQGLSNEQFF
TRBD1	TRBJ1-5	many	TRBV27	TGTGCCAGCAGTCCCACTACAGGGGGACGGCAGCCCCAGCATTTT	CASSPTTGGRQPQHF
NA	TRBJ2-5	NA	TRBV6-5	TGTGCCAGCAGTTACTCGGGTGAGCAGCACTTC	CASSYSGEQHF
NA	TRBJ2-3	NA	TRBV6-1	TGTGCCAGCAGAATGACAGGAGAGGCAGATACCCAGTATTTT	CASRMTGEADTQYF
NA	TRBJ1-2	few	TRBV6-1	TGTGCCAGCAGGCAAATACGAACGGGGGGCTACACCTTC	CASRQIRTGGYTF
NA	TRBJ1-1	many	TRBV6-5	TGTGCCAGCAGTTACAGCGACCGACGGCTAGGTGGGGCTTTCTTT	CASSYSDRRLGGAFF
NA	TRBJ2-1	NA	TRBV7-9	TGTGCCAGCAGCCATCGGGGGAGCTCCTACAATGAGCAGTTCTTC	CASSHRGSSYNEQFF
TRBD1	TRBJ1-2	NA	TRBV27	TGTGCCAGCAGTCGCACAGGGGTGGGAGGGGATGGCTACACCTTC	CASSRTGVGGDGYTF
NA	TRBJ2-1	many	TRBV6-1	TGTGCCAGCAGAGTCCTGGGTTTGGATGAGCAGTTCTTC	CASRVLGLDEQFF
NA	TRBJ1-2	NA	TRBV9	TGTGCCAGCAGCCCGAGTCGGCAAGGTGGCTACACCTTC	CASSPSRQGGYTF
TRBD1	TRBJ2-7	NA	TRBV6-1	TGTGCCAGCAGTACCGGGACAGGGGGCGGCGAGCAGTACTTC	CASSTGTGGGEQYF
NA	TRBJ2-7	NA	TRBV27	TGTGCCAGCAGTTCCACGGGACGGGATTTTTCCTACGAGCAGTACTTC	CASSSTGRDFSYEQYF
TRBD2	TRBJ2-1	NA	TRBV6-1	TGTGCCAGCAGCCCGAGGACTAGCGGGAGGGTAGGTGAGCAGTTCTTC	CASSPRTSGRVGEQFF
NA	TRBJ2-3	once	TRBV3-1	TGTGCCAGCAGCCTAAGTTGGGACTCCACAGATACGCAGTATTTT	CASSLSWDSTDTQYF
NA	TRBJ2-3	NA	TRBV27	TGTGCCAGCAGTTCGGATCCCGGGGGCGGTGGCAAAGATACCCAGTATTTT	CASSSDPGGGGKDTQYF
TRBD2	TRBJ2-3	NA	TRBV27	TGTGCCAGCAGTACATCCTGGTCTAGCGGGAGTATGTATACGCAGTATTTT	CASSTSWSSGSMYTQYF
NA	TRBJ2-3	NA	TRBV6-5	TGTGCCAGCACTCTACTCTACCGCACAGATACGCAGTATTTT	CASTLLYRTDTQYF
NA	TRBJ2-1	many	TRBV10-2	TGCGCCAGCAGTGTTCTGGGGGACAATGAGCAGTTCTTC	CASSVLGDNEQFF
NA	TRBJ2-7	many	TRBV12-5	TGTGCTAGTGGGTGGATGGGGGGCTCCTACGAGCAGTACTTC	CASGWMGGSYEQYF
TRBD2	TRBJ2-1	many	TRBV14	TGTGCCAGCAGCCAAGATAGACTAGCGGGAGCGGGCAATGAGCAGTTCTTC	CASSQDRLAGAGNEQFF
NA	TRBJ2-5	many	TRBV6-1	TGTGCCAGCACCCTCGGAGTTGGGGGGACCCAGTACTTC	CASTLGVGGTQYF
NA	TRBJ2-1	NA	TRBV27	TGTGCCAGCAGTGGTTACGGATACAATGAGCAGTTCTTC	CASSGYGYNEQFF
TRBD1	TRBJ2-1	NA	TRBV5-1	TGCGCCAGCCGACGGGGGACAGGGTTAAAGGAGCAGTTCTTC	CASRRGTGLKEQFF
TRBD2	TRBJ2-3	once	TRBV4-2	TGTGCCAGCAGCCAAGATCAAATGGGGGGGGATACGCAGTATTTT	CASSQDQMGGDTQYF
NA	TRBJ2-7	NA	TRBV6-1	TGTGCCAGCAGTGAAATCCCCCATATCGGCGAGCAGTACTTC	CASSEIPHIGEQYF
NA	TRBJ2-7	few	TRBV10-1	TGCGCCAGCAGTGACCCGGGACGGAGCTCCTACGAGCAGTACTTC	CASSDPGRSSYEQYF
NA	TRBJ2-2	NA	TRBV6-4	TGTGCCAGCAGTGTAGAACAGAACACCGGGGAGCTGTTTTTT	CASSVEQNTGELFF